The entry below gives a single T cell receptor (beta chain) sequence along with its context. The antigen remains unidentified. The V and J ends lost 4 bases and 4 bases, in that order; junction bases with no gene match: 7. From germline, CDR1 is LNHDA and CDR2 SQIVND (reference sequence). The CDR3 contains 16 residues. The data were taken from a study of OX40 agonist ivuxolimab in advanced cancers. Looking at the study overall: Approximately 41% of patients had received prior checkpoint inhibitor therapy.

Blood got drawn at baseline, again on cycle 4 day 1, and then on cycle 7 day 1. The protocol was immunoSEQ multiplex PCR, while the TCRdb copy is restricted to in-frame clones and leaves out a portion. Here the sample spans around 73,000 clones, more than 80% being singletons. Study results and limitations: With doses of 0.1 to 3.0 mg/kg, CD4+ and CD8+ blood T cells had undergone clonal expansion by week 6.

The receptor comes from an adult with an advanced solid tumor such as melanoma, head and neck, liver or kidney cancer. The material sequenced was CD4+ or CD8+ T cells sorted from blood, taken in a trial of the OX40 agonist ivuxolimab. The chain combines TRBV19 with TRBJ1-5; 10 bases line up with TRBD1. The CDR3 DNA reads TGTGCCAGTAGTACGATCGACAGGGGGCTGAATCAGCCCCAGCATTTT. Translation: CASSTIDRGLNQPQHF.